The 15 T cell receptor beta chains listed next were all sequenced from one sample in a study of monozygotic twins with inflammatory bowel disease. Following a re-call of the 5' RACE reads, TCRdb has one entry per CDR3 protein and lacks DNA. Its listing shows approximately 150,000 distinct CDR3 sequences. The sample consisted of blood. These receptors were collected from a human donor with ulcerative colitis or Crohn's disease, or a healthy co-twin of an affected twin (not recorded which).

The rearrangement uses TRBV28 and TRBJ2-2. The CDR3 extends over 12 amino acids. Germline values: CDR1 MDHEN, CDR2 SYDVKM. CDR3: CASSWPTGELFF.

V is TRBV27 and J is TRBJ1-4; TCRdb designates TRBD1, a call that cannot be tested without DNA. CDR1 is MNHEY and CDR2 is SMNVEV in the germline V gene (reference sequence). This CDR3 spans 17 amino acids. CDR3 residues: CASSLSAIGGRNEKLFF.

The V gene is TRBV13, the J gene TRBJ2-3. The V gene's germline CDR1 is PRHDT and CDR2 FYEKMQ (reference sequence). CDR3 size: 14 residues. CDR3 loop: CASSPGSATDTQYF.

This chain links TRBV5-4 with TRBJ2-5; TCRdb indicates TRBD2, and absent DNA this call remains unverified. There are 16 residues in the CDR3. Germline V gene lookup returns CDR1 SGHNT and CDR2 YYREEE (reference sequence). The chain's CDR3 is CASSSGLAGVQETQYF.

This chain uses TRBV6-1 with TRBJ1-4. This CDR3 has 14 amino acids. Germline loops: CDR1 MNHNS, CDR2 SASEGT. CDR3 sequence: CASSQAMSREKLFF.

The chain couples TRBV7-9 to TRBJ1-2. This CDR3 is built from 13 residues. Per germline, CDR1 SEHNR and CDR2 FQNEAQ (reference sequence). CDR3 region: CASSLNQVYGYTF.

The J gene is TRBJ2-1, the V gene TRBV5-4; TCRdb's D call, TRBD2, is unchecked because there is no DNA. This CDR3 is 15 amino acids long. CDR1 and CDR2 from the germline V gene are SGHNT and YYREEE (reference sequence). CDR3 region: CASSPDSRGGNEQFF.

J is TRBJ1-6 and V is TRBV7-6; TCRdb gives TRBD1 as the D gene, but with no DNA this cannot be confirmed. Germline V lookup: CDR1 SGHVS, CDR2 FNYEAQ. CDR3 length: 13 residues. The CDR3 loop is CASRTGQGSPLHF.

CDR3 region: CASSYFGGSGYGYTF. V usage is TRBV7-2 and J usage is TRBJ1-2; the TRBD1 assignment by TCRdb is unverifiable without DNA. The CDR3 covers 15 residues. Looked up from germline, CDR1 is SGHTA and CDR2 is FQGNSA. Full variable domain (missing parts from reference TRBV7-2 and TRBJ1-2): GAGVSQSPSNKVTEKGKDVELRCDPISGHTALYWYRQSLGQGLEFLIYFQGNSAPDKSGLPSDRFSAERTGGSVSTLTIQRTQQEDSAVYLCASSYFGGSGYGYTFGSGTRLTVV.

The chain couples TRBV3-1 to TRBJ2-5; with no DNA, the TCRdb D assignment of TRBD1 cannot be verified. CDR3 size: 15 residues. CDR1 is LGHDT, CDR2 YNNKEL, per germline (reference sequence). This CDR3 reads CASNLPGGGQETQYF.

The CDR3 region is CASSNRRTDTQYF. This chain uses TRBV19 with TRBJ2-3. Germline lookup yields CDR1 LNHDA and CDR2 SQIVND (reference sequence). The CDR3 spans 13 residues.

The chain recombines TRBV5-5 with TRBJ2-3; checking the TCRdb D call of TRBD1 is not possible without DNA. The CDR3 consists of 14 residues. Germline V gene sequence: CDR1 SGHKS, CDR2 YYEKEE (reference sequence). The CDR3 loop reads CASSRTGTGDTQYF.

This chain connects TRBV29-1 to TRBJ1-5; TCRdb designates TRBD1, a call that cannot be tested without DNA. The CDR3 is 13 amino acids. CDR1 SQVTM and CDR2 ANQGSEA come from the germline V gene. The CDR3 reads CSVQQGSNQPQHF. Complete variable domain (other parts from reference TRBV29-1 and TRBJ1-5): SAVISQKPSRDICQRGTSLTIQCQVDSQVTMMFWYRQQPGQSLTLIATANQGSEATYESGFVIDKFPISRPNLTFSTLTVSNMSPEDSSIYLCSVQQGSNQPQHFGDGTRLSIL.

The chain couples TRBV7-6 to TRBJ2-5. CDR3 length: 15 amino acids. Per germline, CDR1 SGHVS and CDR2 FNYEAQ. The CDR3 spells CASSLARTRNETQYF.

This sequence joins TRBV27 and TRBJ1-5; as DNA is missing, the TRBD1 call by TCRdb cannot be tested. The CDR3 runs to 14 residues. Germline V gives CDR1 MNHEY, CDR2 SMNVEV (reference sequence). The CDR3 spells CASRQGSSNQPQHF.